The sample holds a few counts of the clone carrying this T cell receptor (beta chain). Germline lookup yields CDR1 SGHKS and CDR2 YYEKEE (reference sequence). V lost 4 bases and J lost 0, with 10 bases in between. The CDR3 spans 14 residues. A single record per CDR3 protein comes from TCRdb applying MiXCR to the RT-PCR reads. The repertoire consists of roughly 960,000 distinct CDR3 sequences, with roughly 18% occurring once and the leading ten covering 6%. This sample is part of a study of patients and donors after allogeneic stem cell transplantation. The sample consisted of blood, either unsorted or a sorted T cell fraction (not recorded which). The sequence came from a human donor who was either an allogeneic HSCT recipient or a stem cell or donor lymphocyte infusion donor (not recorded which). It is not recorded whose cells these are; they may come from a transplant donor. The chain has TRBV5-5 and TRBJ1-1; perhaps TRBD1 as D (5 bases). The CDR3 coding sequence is TGTGCCAGCAGCGAAGGACAACTGAACACTGAAGCTTTCTTT. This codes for CASSEGQLNTEAFF.